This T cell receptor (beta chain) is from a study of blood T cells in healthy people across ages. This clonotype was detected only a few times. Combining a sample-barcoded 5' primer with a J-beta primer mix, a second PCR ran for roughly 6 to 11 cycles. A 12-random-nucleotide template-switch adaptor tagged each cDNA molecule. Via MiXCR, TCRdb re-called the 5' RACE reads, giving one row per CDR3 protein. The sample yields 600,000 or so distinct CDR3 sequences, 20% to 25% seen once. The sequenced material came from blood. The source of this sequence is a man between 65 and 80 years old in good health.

The chain's CDR3 is CASSFTADRATEAFF. CDR3 coding DNA: TGTGCCAGCAGTTTTACCGCCGACAGGGCCACTGAAGCTTTCTTT. The chain uses TRBV12-3 or TRBV12-4 and TRBJ1-1, with TRBD1 identical over 7 bases. This CDR3 comprises 15 residues. V shed 3 bases, J shed 4 bases, and the junction held 8 bases outside the gene matches.